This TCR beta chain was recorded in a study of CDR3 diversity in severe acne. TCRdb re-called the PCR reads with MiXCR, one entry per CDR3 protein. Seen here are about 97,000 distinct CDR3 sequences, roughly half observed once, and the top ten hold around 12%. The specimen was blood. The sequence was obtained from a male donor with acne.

The CDR3 DNA follows: TGTGCCAGCAGTGATCCGGGGAGCTCCTATAATTCACCCCTCCACTTT. This gives the protein CASSDPGSSYNSPLHF. The chain carries TRBV25-1 and TRBJ1-6; D gene uncertain. Trimming shortened V by 3 bases and J by 0 bases, and 9 bases separated the two germline ends. Germline CDR1 reads MGHDK; CDR2 reads SYGVNS. CDR3 length: 16 residues.